The rows below give T cell receptor beta chains drawn from one sample of a study of shared clonotypes between healthy human individuals. The data were produced by immunoSEQ multiplex PCR, yet TCRdb's version contains in-frame clones alone and is incomplete. The sample records about 690,000 clones, roughly 88% being singletons. Sequencing was carried out using memory CD8+ T cells from PBMCs. The receptors were gathered from a man aged 18 to 35 in good health. Some clones in this sample may be carry-over from other donors' samples. Both conserved end residues are part of each CDR3. The D gene is left open where the match is weak. A clone size is listed for some rows: how often the clone was seen (once, few, many), or a class if it is expanded.

J: TRBJ2-1; V: TRBV27; D: -; size: -; CDR3: CASRSRPVFSYNEQFF; DNA: TGTGCCAGCAGATCACGGCCGGTGTTCTCCTACAATGAGCAGTTCTTC
J: TRBJ2-1; V: TRBV6-5; D: -; size: -; CDR3: CASSYSGNSYNEQFF; DNA: TGTGCCAGCAGTTACTCGGGGAACTCCTACAATGAGCAGTTCTTC
J: TRBJ2-7; V: TRBV11-2; D: TRBD2; size: -; CDR3: CASSLIRLAGGAYEQYF; DNA: TGTGCCAGCAGCTTAATCCGGCTAGCGGGAGGCGCCTACGAGCAGTACTTC
J: TRBJ1-3; V: TRBV9; D: TRBD1; size: -; CDR3: CASSVAGTERNTIYF; DNA: TGTGCCAGCAGCGTAGCTGGGACAGAACGAAACACCATATATTTT
J: TRBJ2-7; V: TRBV7-8; D: TRBD1; size: -; CDR3: CASSLGMIGQGVHYEQYF; DNA: TGTGCCAGCAGCTTAGGGATGATTGGGCAGGGGGTTCACTACGAGCAGTACTTC
J: TRBJ1-1; V: TRBV7-9; D: -; size: -; CDR3: CASSLVEGTEAFF; DNA: TGTGCCAGCAGCTTAGTCGAGGGAACTGAAGCTTTCTTT
J: TRBJ2-2; V: TRBV7-9; D: -; size: -; CDR3: CASSLVSRHGSGELFF; DNA: TGTGCCAGCAGCTTAGTGTCAAGGCATGGTTCCGGGGAGCTGTTTTTT
J: TRBJ1-5; V: TRBV28; D: TRBD1; size: -; CDR3: CASSFETGVGQPQHF; DNA: TGTGCCAGCAGTTTCGAGACAGGGGTAGGTCAGCCCCAGCATTTT
J: TRBJ2-3; V: TRBV5-6; D: TRBD2; size: -; CDR3: CASSSAGTSGSTDTQYF; DNA: TGTGCCAGCAGCTCCGCGGGGACTAGCGGAAGCACAGATACGCAGTATTTT
J: TRBJ2-7; V: TRBV7-9; D: TRBD2; size: -; CDR3: CASSERLAGKYEQYF; DNA: TGTGCCAGCAGCGAGCGACTAGCGGGAAAGTACGAGCAGTACTTC
J: TRBJ1-1; V: TRBV27; D: -; size: -; CDR3: CASSLSGSGNTEAFF; DNA: TGTGCCAGCAGTTTATCCGGCAGCGGAAACACTGAAGCTTTCTTT
J: TRBJ1-2; V: TRBV29-1; D: -; size: -; CDR3: CSVRSYLENYGYTF; DNA: TGCAGCGTCCGTAGCTATTTGGAGAACTATGGCTACACCTTC
J: TRBJ2-7; V: TRBV11-1; D: TRBD1; size: -; CDR3: CASSSPGQAGAYEQYF; DNA: TGTGCCAGCAGCTCCCCCGGACAGGCAGGCGCCTACGAGCAGTACTTC
J: TRBJ2-7; V: TRBV15; D: -; size: -; CDR3: CATSVEADSYEQYF; DNA: TGTGCCACCAGCGTGGAGGCTGACTCCTACGAGCAGTACTTC
J: TRBJ2-1; V: TRBV28; D: TRBD1; size: -; CDR3: CASSLRQGSYNEQFF; DNA: TGTGCCAGCAGCCTTAGACAGGGCTCCTACAATGAGCAGTTCTTC
J: TRBJ2-7; V: TRBV5-5; D: TRBD1; size: -; CDR3: CASSWDSSWSYEQYF; DNA: TGTGCCAGCAGCTGGGACAGTAGTTGGTCCTACGAGCAGTACTTC
J: TRBJ2-7; V: TRBV28; D: TRBD1; size: -; CDR3: CASSLLWGQGSEQYF; DNA: TGTGCCAGCAGTTTATTGTGGGGACAGGGGTCCGAGCAGTACTTC
J: TRBJ2-7; V: TRBV10-3; D: TRBD2; size: -; CDR3: CAISVSSGSSWEQYF; DNA: TGTGCCATCAGTGTCTCTAGCGGGAGTAGCTGGGAGCAGTACTTC
J: TRBJ2-3; V: TRBV19; D: -; size: -; CDR3: CASSHGGTDTQYF; DNA: TGTGCCAGTAGCCATGGTGGCACAGATACGCAGTATTTT
J: TRBJ2-7; V: TRBV18; D: TRBD2; size: -; CDR3: CASSPSGKPFEQYF; DNA: TGTGCCAGCTCACCGAGCGGGAAACCCTTCGAGCAGTACTTC
J: TRBJ1-5; V: TRBV28; D: -; size: -; CDR3: CASSLGGLNQPQHF; DNA: TGTGCCAGCAGTTTAGGGGGCCTCAATCAGCCCCAGCATTTT
J: TRBJ2-7; V: TRBV6-1; D: -; size: -; CDR3: CASSERYGYEQYF; DNA: TGTGCCAGCAGTGAAAGGTACGGGTACGAGCAGTACTTC
J: TRBJ2-7; V: TRBV4-3; D: TRBD1; size: -; CDR3: CASSQATGGLYEQYF; DNA: TGCGCCAGCAGCCAAGCGACAGGGGGTCTTTACGAGCAGTACTTC
J: TRBJ2-2; V: TRBV7-2; D: TRBD1; size: -; CDR3: CASSLSRDRGHNTGELFF; DNA: TGTGCCAGCAGCTTGTCCCGGGACAGGGGCCACAACACCGGGGAGCTGTTTTTT
J: TRBJ2-3; V: TRBV4-3; D: TRBD2; size: -; CDR3: CASSQSGRQADTQYF; DNA: TGCGCCAGCAGCCAGAGCGGGAGACAGGCAGATACGCAGTATTTT
J: TRBJ1-2; V: TRBV9; D: TRBD1; size: -; CDR3: CASSGSRGGGYTF; DNA: TGTGCCAGCAGCGGATCCAGGGGGGGCGGCTACACCTTC
J: TRBJ2-7; V: TRBV7-2; D: TRBD2; size: -; CDR3: CASSLRLAGVPSGEQYF; DNA: TGTGCCAGCAGCTTACGACTAGCGGGAGTACCCTCCGGGGAGCAGTACTTC
J: TRBJ2-3; V: TRBV2; D: -; size: -; CDR3: CARGTALSAGTDTQYF; DNA: TGTGCCAGGGGAACAGCTTTGTCAGCGGGCACAGATACGCAGTATTTT
J: TRBJ2-3; V: TRBV4-2; D: -; size: -; CDR3: CASSQDGRAVTQYF; DNA: TGTGCCAGCAGCCAAGATGGCCGGGCGGTAACGCAGTATTTT
J: TRBJ1-1; V: TRBV7-8; D: -; size: few; CDR3: CASSLWYGSTEAFF; DNA: TGTGCCAGCAGCTTATGGTATGGGAGCACTGAAGCTTTCTTT
J: TRBJ2-1; V: TRBV11-2; D: -; size: -; CDR3: CASTDPLRRGEQFF; DNA: TGTGCCAGCACCGACCCTCTTCGCCGGGGGGAGCAGTTCTTC
J: TRBJ1-5; V: TRBV6-5; D: -; size: once; CDR3: CASSYHPYSNQPQHF; DNA: TGTGCCAGCAGTTACCATCCGTATAGCAATCAGCCCCAGCATTTT
J: TRBJ1-5; V: TRBV23-1; D: -; size: -; CDR3: CASSQLHTLLCELGNQPQHF; DNA: TGCGCCAGCAGTCAATTGCACACCTTGCTCTGTGAGTTGGGCAATCAGCCCCAGCATTTT
J: TRBJ2-7; V: TRBV27; D: TRBD2; size: -; CDR3: CASSWAGVGGEQYF; DNA: TGTGCCAGCAGTTGGGCGGGAGTCGGGGGGGAGCAGTACTTC
J: TRBJ2-7; V: TRBV2; D: -; size: -; CDR3: CASSEALTYSSYEQYF; DNA: TGTGCCAGCAGTGAAGCGCTCACCTATTCTTCTTACGAGCAGTACTTC
J: TRBJ2-6; V: TRBV7-2; D: TRBD1; size: few; CDR3: CASSFRDRVANVLTF; DNA: TGTGCCAGCAGCTTCCGGGACAGGGTGGCCAACGTCCTGACTTTC
J: TRBJ1-1; V: TRBV27; D: -; size: once; CDR3: CASSRIGQFKAHTEAFF; DNA: TGTGCCAGCAGCCGTATAGGACAGTTTAAGGCTCACACTGAAGCTTTCTTT
J: TRBJ1-5; V: TRBV4-1; D: TRBD1; size: -; CDR3: CASSQDPRGDWSQHF; DNA: TGCGCCAGCAGCCAAGATCCCAGGGGGGATTGGTCCCAGCATTTT
J: TRBJ2-7; V: TRBV30; D: -; size: -; CDR3: CAWSVVRGAYEQYF; DNA: TGTGCCTGGAGTGTAGTTCGAGGGGCCTACGAGCAGTACTTC
J: TRBJ2-7; V: TRBV2; D: -; size: -; CDR3: CASYRVLNYEQYF; DNA: TGTGCCAGCTACAGGGTATTGAACTACGAGCAGTACTTC
J: TRBJ2-1; V: TRBV9; D: TRBD2; size: -; CDR3: CASSVASGRGDEQFF; DNA: TGTGCCAGCAGCGTAGCTAGCGGGAGAGGAGATGAGCAGTTCTTC
J: TRBJ1-2; V: TRBV27; D: TRBD1; size: once; CDR3: CASSPGTGSYGYTF; DNA: TGTGCCAGCAGTCCCGGGACAGGCTCTTATGGCTACACCTTC
J: TRBJ1-2; V: TRBV27; D: -; size: -; CDR3: CASSPRGNYGYTF; DNA: TGTGCCAGCAGCCCCAGGGGTAACTATGGCTACACCTTC
J: TRBJ2-1; V: TRBV14; D: -; size: -; CDR3: CASSQLLTGAYNEQFF; DNA: TGTGCCAGCAGCCAACTTCTGACTGGTGCCTACAATGAGCAGTTCTTC
J: TRBJ2-7; V: TRBV19; D: -; size: -; CDR3: CASSWAGPYEQYF; DNA: TGTGCCAGTTCATGGGCGGGACCCTACGAGCAGTACTTC
J: TRBJ2-3; V: TRBV2; D: -; size: once; CDR3: CASSEMGHIFTDTQYF; DNA: TGTGCCAGCAGTGAAATGGGACACATATTCACAGATACGCAGTATTTT